This T cell receptor (beta chain) was identified in a study of blood T cell repertoires in COVID-19. Across the whole study: COVID-19 samples from acute and convalescent phases originated in the United States, Italy and Spain. PBMCs, B-cell-depleted T cells, or T cells were the source of the cDNA or gDNA that made up the material.

The CDR3 spans 15 residues. Trimming removed 7 bases from V and 0 bases from J, with 13 bases in between. Germline CDR1 reads LNHDA; CDR2 reads SQIVND (reference sequence). Original processing methods: Cell counts per sample came from amplifying reference gene primers. Profiled with immunoSEQ multiplex PCR; TCRdb holds only in-frame clones, not every one. D and trimming come from the DNA, and the V and J calls and clone size come from that table. The sample lists around 250,000 clones; over 70% were seen once. The receptor was isolated from a human donor in a cohort sampled during active COVID-19. The chain recombines TRBV19 with TRBJ1-5; unclear D gene. Sequences were obtained from peripheral blood. Here the CDR3 reads CASNYRVHSNQPQHF. The CDR3 bases are TGTGCCAGTAATTACAGAGTACATAGCAATCAGCCCCAGCATTTT.